These T cell receptor beta chains were read from a single sample in a study of beta chain features in type 1 diabetes. Sequenced by immunoSEQ multiplex PCR; TCRdb stores in-frame clones only, minus some. The top ten hold about 0.07% of the sample, which has more than 85,000 clones, almost 40% seen once. Sequenced sample: stem cell memory CD4+ T cells from blood. The origin of the receptors is a woman in her late teens or twenties in good health. The CDR3 runs from the conserved cysteine through the conserved F or W. D genes are given only for firm matches. The size entry is marked missing in some rows and otherwise reads once, few, many or a size class.

J gene: TRBJ2-1
V gene: TRBV25-1
clone size: .
D gene: .
CDR3 protein: CASSEFGGLGEQFF
CDR3 DNA: TGTGCCAGCAGTGAATTCGGGGGATTGGGTGAGCAGTTCTTC

J gene: TRBJ1-1
V gene: TRBV7-2
clone size: .
D gene: .
CDR3 protein: CASSFGQLNTEAFF
CDR3 DNA: TGTGCCAGCAGCTTTGGCCAACTGAACACTGAAGCTTTCTTT

J gene: TRBJ1-2
V gene: TRBV29-1
clone size: .
D gene: .
CDR3 protein: CSVWTANTHGYTF
CDR3 DNA: TGCAGCGTTTGGACAGCTAATACCCATGGCTACACCTTC

J gene: TRBJ1-2
V gene: TRBV29-1
clone size: .
D gene: .
CDR3 protein: CSAGSNYGYTF
CDR3 DNA: TGCAGCGCAGGGTCCAACTATGGCTACACCTTC

J gene: TRBJ2-3
V gene: TRBV5-1
clone size: few
D gene: TRBD2
CDR3 protein: CASSLAGGDTQYF
CDR3 DNA: TGCGCCAGCAGCTTGGCCGGGGGGGATACGCAGTATTTT

J gene: TRBJ2-1
V gene: TRBV5-1
clone size: .
D gene: .
CDR3 protein: CASSLGPRGYNEQFF
CDR3 DNA: TGCGCCAGCAGCTTGGGACCGCGGGGCTACAATGAGCAGTTCTTC

J gene: TRBJ2-3
V gene: TRBV6-1
clone size: .
D gene: TRBD1
CDR3 protein: CASSRSRQGHHTQYF
CDR3 DNA: TGTGCCAGCAGCCGCTCCCGACAGGGGCATCATACGCAGTATTTT

J gene: TRBJ2-7
V gene: TRBV27
clone size: .
D gene: .
CDR3 protein: CASRLRGLNSYEQYF
CDR3 DNA: TGTGCCAGCCGTTTGAGGGGACTTAACTCCTACGAGCAGTACTTC

J gene: TRBJ2-1
V gene: TRBV5-4
clone size: .
D gene: TRBD2
CDR3 protein: CASSQGLAGGVGYNEQFF
CDR3 DNA: TGTGCCAGCAGCCAGGGACTAGCGGGAGGGGTGGGATACAATGAGCAGTTCTTC

J gene: TRBJ2-5
V gene: TRBV9
clone size: .
D gene: TRBD1
CDR3 protein: CASSARQGWGETQYF
CDR3 DNA: TGTGCCAGCAGCGCCCGACAGGGTTGGGGAGAGACCCAGTACTTC

J gene: TRBJ2-5
V gene: TRBV7-9
clone size: few
D gene: .
CDR3 protein: CASSRTGFQETQYF
CDR3 DNA: TGTGCCAGCAGCCGCACAGGGTTCCAAGAGACCCAGTACTTC

J gene: TRBJ2-3
V gene: TRBV9
clone size: .
D gene: TRBD2
CDR3 protein: CASSVGLAGGPGTDTQYF
CDR3 DNA: TGTGCCAGCAGCGTTGGACTAGCGGGAGGGCCGGGCACAGATACGCAGTATTTT

J gene: TRBJ2-6
V gene: TRBV7-9
clone size: few
D gene: .
CDR3 protein: CASSLARGVPNRRSNVLTF
CDR3 DNA: TGTGCCAGCAGCTTAGCGCGGGGTGTCCCCAACCGGAGATCCAACGTCCTGACTTTC

J gene: TRBJ1-1
V gene: TRBV6-5
clone size: few
D gene: .
CDR3 protein: CASEREGLTEAFF
CDR3 DNA: TGTGCCAGTGAGAGGGAGGGTCTCACTGAAGCTTTCTTT

J gene: TRBJ1-5
V gene: TRBV2
clone size: few
D gene: .
CDR3 protein: CASSETSNSQPQHF
CDR3 DNA: TGTGCCAGCAGTGAGACCAGTAACAGCCAGCCCCAGCATTTT

J gene: TRBJ2-1
V gene: TRBV28
clone size: few
D gene: .
CDR3 protein: CASSLVGREQFF
CDR3 DNA: TGTGCCAGCAGTTTAGTGGGGCGTGAGCAGTTCTTC

J gene: TRBJ2-7
V gene: TRBV6-6
clone size: few
D gene: TRBD2
CDR3 protein: CASSHTLAGYSYEQYF
CDR3 DNA: TGTGCCAGCAGTCACACCTTAGCGGGCTATTCCTACGAGCAGTACTTC

J gene: TRBJ1-2
V gene: TRBV7-2
clone size: .
D gene: .
CDR3 protein: CASSTGSRGYTF
CDR3 DNA: TGTGCCAGCAGCACCGGGAGTAGGGGCTACACCTTC

J gene: TRBJ2-5
V gene: TRBV5-1
clone size: .
D gene: .
CDR3 protein: CASSFQLRGTQYF
CDR3 DNA: TGCGCCAGCAGTTTCCAGCTTCGGGGGACCCAGTACTTC

J gene: TRBJ1-5
V gene: TRBV30
clone size: .
D gene: .
CDR3 protein: CAWREDSNQPQHF
CDR3 DNA: TGTGCCTGGAGGGAGGATAGCAATCAGCCCCAGCATTTT

J gene: TRBJ2-7
V gene: TRBV5-6
clone size: .
D gene: .
CDR3 protein: CASSLGRYEQYF
CDR3 DNA: TGTGCCAGCAGCTTGGGGAGGTACGAGCAGTACTTC

J gene: TRBJ2-7
V gene: TRBV5-1
clone size: .
D gene: TRBD2
CDR3 protein: CASSPRGGSSYEQYF
CDR3 DNA: TGCGCCAGCAGCCCCCGGGGGGGGAGCTCCTACGAGCAGTACTTC

J gene: TRBJ2-3
V gene: TRBV4-1
clone size: .
D gene: TRBD2
CDR3 protein: CASRHILAGVADTQYF
CDR3 DNA: TGCGCCAGCAGACACATTCTAGCGGGAGTTGCAGATACGCAGTATTTT

J gene: TRBJ2-1
V gene: TRBV4-3
clone size: .
D gene: TRBD2
CDR3 protein: CASSPFTRTSGFNEQFF
CDR3 DNA: TGCGCCAGCAGTCCCTTTACCAGGACTAGCGGGTTCAATGAGCAGTTCTTC

J gene: TRBJ1-1
V gene: TRBV12-2
clone size: .
D gene: .
CDR3 protein: CASRREPAFF
CDR3 DNA: TGTGCAAGTCGTAGGGAGCCGGCTTTCTTT

J gene: TRBJ2-2
V gene: TRBV11-2
clone size: .
D gene: TRBD1
CDR3 protein: CASSLPTGETGELFF
CDR3 DNA: TGTGCCAGCAGCCTCCCCACAGGGGAGACCGGTGAGCTGTTTTTT

J gene: TRBJ1-3
V gene: TRBV18
clone size: .
D gene: .
CDR3 protein: CASSPGQNSGNTIYF
CDR3 DNA: TGTGCCAGCTCACCGGGACAAAATTCTGGAAACACCATATATTTT

J gene: TRBJ1-2
V gene: TRBV30
clone size: .
D gene: .
CDR3 protein: CAWSQNAPYGYTF
CDR3 DNA: TGTGCCTGGAGTCAGAACGCCCCCTATGGCTACACCTTC

J gene: TRBJ2-1
V gene: TRBV10-1
clone size: .
D gene: .
CDR3 protein: CASSVRGNEQFF
CDR3 DNA: TGCGCCAGCAGTGTAAGGGGGAATGAGCAGTTCTTC

J gene: TRBJ2-1
V gene: TRBV7-6
clone size: .
D gene: .
CDR3 protein: CASSLEPGGHSYNEQFF
CDR3 DNA: TGTGCCAGCAGCTTAGAACCCGGCGGGCACTCCTACAATGAGCAGTTCTTC

J gene: TRBJ1-3
V gene: TRBV4-1
clone size: .
D gene: .
CDR3 protein: CASSQGAGLSGNTIYF
CDR3 DNA: TGCGCCAGCAGCCAAGGAGCAGGCCTCTCTGGAAACACCATATATTTT

J gene: TRBJ1-1
V gene: TRBV7-2
clone size: .
D gene: TRBD1
CDR3 protein: CASSLNRGMNTEAFF
CDR3 DNA: TGTGCCAGCAGCTTGAACAGGGGAATGAACACTGAAGCTTTCTTT

J gene: TRBJ2-6
V gene: TRBV19
clone size: few
D gene: TRBD2
CDR3 protein: CASPRGRAHGANVLTF
CDR3 DNA: TGTGCCTCCCCTCGCGGGAGGGCCCATGGGGCCAACGTCCTGACTTTC

J gene: TRBJ2-5
V gene: TRBV2
clone size: .
D gene: TRBD2
CDR3 protein: CASSEMSREGGGDNF
CDR3 DNA: TGTGCCAGCAGTGAAATGTCCAGGGAAGGCGGGGGAGACAACTTC

J gene: TRBJ2-3
V gene: TRBV9
clone size: .
D gene: .
CDR3 protein: CASSVDPRGARIDTQYF
CDR3 DNA: TGTGCCAGCAGCGTAGACCCCCGGGGGGCAAGGATAGATACGCAGTATTTT

J gene: TRBJ2-1
V gene: TRBV5-1
clone size: .
D gene: TRBD2
CDR3 protein: CASSLISGLAGGEQFF
CDR3 DNA: TGCGCCAGCAGCTTGATTTCGGGACTAGCGGGAGGTGAGCAGTTCTTC

J gene: TRBJ2-1
V gene: TRBV6-5
clone size: .
D gene: TRBD2
CDR3 protein: CASSYEGLALEQFF
CDR3 DNA: TGTGCCAGCAGTTACGAGGGACTAGCGCTTGAGCAGTTCTTC

J gene: TRBJ2-1
V gene: TRBV5-1
clone size: .
D gene: TRBD2
CDR3 protein: CASSPRLAGDNEQFF
CDR3 DNA: TGCGCCAGCAGCCCGAGACTAGCGGGAGACAATGAGCAGTTCTTC

J gene: TRBJ2-3
V gene: TRBV9
clone size: few
D gene: TRBD2
CDR3 protein: CASSWTSGSSDTQYF
CDR3 DNA: TGTGCCAGCAGCTGGACTAGCGGGAGTTCGGATACGCAGTATTTT

J gene: TRBJ2-7
V gene: TRBV5-1
clone size: few
D gene: TRBD2
CDR3 protein: CASSLVLAGDYEQYF
CDR3 DNA: TGCGCCAGCAGCTTGGTACTAGCGGGAGATTACGAGCAGTACTTC

J gene: TRBJ2-1
V gene: TRBV18
clone size: few
D gene: .
CDR3 protein: CASSERDSYNEQFF
CDR3 DNA: TGTGCCAGCTCAGAACGGGACTCCTACAATGAGCAGTTCTTC

J gene: TRBJ2-1
V gene: TRBV18
clone size: .
D gene: .
CDR3 protein: CASSPPKRRGSSYNEQFF
CDR3 DNA: TGTGCCAGCTCACCCCCGAAAAGGAGAGGGAGCTCCTACAATGAGCAGTTCTTC

J gene: TRBJ2-5
V gene: TRBV28
clone size: few
D gene: .
CDR3 protein: CASSLTGEFWAQYF
CDR3 DNA: TGTGCCAGCAGTTTGACAGGAGAGTTCTGGGCCCAGTACTTC

J gene: TRBJ2-1
V gene: TRBV21-1
clone size: .
D gene: .
CDR3 protein: CASSKVAGLAENEQFF
CDR3 DNA: TGTGCCAGCAGCAAAGTGGCGGGACTAGCGGAAAATGAGCAGTTCTTC

J gene: TRBJ1-2
V gene: TRBV5-1
clone size: .
D gene: .
CDR3 protein: CASSWGSGDGYTF
CDR3 DNA: TGCGCCAGCAGCTGGGGGTCAGGGGATGGCTACACCTTC

J gene: TRBJ2-2
V gene: TRBV10-3
clone size: .
D gene: .
CDR3 protein: CASLGQSGELFF
CDR3 DNA: TGTGCCAGCCTCGGACAGTCCGGGGAGCTGTTTTTT